Sequencing of this TCR beta chain was carried out in a study of STAT3 mutations in large granular lymphocyte leukemia. Per the germline V gene, CDR1 is SGHRS and CDR2 is YFSETQ. Unmatched junction bases numbered 3, after V lost 0 bases and J lost 7 bases. This CDR3 contains 14 residues. In the case of this clone: Its antigen remains unidentified.

Study-wide points: At least one immunodominant TCR beta clonotype appeared in every T-cell large granular lymphocyte leukemia patient. In some patients, a small highly pathogenic clone possibly went undetected.

Average productive template count per sample was approximately 41,000. Data came from immunoSEQ multiplex PCR; TCRdb stores just in-frame clones and leaves some out. Of 2,000 to 2,500 clones in the sample, 20% to 25% were seen once. Sequenced material: peripheral blood mononuclear cells. The sequence was collected from a man aged 55 to 70 with T-cell large granular lymphocyte leukemia. Some clones in this sample may be carry-over from other donors' samples. This chain joins TRBV5-1 and TRBJ2-1, with 8 bases matching TRBD1. CDR3 loop: CASSLAGGRNEQFF. CDR3 nucleotide sequence: TGCGCCAGCAGCTTGGCAGGGGGCCGGAATGAGCAGTTCTTC.